This T cell receptor beta chain was profiled in a study of blood T cell repertoires in COVID-19 (TCRdb year 2020). Concerning the study at large: Samples covering the acute and convalescent phases of COVID-19 were provided by collaborators in the United States, Italy and Spain. A freely available public database, intended as a resource for researchers studying the immune response to SARS-CoV-2, is where the repertoires were released. The material from the prospective study consisted of cDNA or gDNA derived from T cells, B-cell-depleted T cells, or PBMCs. Where HLA class I and class II types were available, the types were taken from metadata supplied by the sample provider, not from assay-based typing. Samples were obtained from the ongoing ImmuneRACE study (first 160 participants) and from approximately 1,200 subjects provided by 6 global collaborators. The dataset comprised deeply sampled blood TCRbeta repertoires from subjects exposed to, actively infected with, or recovered from COVID-19. A de-identified subject ID, COVID-19 status, age in years and sex were almost always included in the sample metadata.

What the research found in general, with its limitations: Clinical and demographic metadata were provided uncurated, with the amount varying by source and participant.

Collaborating institutions collected whole blood in K2EDTA tubes following their own protocols. For TCRbeta analysis, collaborators shipped samples as frozen whole blood, isolated PBMCs, or DNA extracted from either of those sample types. Concerning this clone: This receptor's antigen is unknown. Qualities for individual bases were not recorded, and no much larger clone is one base off.

Including cysteine and phenylalanine, the CDR3 has 15 amino acids. Only the CDR3 region is kept as DNA, spanning 45 bases read in frame from base 1. CDR1 and CDR2 were assigned from the germline V gene (reference sequence) as SGHAT and FQDESV. Trimming takes 2 bases off V and 6 bases off J; junction bases not matched to a gene: 4. The immunoSEQ Assay, a bias-controlled multiplex PCR, was used to amplify TCRbeta CDR3 regions from genomic DNA. As for the authors' bioinformatics: The number of nucleated cells in each sample was estimated from the amplification of reference gene primers within the assay. Sequence reads were collapsed and filtered to measure the absolute abundance of every unique TCRbeta CDR3 rearrangement. For each sample, productive Simpson clonality was calculated as the square root of Simpson's diversity index over productive rearrangements. TCRdb stores this immuneACCESS table with in-frame sequences only. Part of the clones is absent; in the studies checked, under half of the shortfall reflects unresolved V genes, and no reason is known for the rest. That table is the source of V, J and clone size, and D and trimming were worked out from the DNA. Present in this sample are more than 200,000 clones, 85% to 90% of which were seen just once. The ten largest make up 2.2% of the sample.

The chain was built from TRBV11-1 and TRBJ2-1, and 10 junctional nucleotides match TRBD1. The receptor's source is a woman between 45 and 65 years old with acute or convalescent COVID-19. Sequencing used peripheral blood. CDR3 sequence: CASSLWDRGGNEQFF. Read as DNA, the sequence is TGTGCCAGCAGCTTATGGGACAGGGGAGGCAATGAGCAGTTCTTC.